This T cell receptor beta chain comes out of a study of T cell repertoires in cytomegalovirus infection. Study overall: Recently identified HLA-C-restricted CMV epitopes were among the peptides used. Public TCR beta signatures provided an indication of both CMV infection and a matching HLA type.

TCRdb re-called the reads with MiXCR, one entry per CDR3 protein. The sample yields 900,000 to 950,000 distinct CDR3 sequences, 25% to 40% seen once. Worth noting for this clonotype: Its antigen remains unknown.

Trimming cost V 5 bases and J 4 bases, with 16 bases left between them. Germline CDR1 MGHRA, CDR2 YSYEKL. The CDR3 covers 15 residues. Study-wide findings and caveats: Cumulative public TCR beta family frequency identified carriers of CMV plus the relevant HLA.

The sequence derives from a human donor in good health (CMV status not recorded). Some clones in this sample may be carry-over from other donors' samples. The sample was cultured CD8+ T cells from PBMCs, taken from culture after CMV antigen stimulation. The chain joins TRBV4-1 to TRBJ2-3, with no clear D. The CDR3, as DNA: TGCGCCAGCAGCACAGTTAAACGGGTGGCAGATACGCAGTATTTT. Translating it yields CASSTVKRVADTQYF.